The 25 T cell receptor beta chains listed next were all sequenced from one sample in a study of T-cell reconstitution after alpha-beta-depleted transplantation in children. The authors prepared the TCRbeta library with unique molecular identifiers. MiXCR, run by TCRdb on the PCR reads, gives a single entry per CDR3 protein. This sample yields hundreds of thousands of distinct CDR3 sequences, of which 10% are seen a single time; roughly 4% belongs to the top ten. Specimen: PBMCs from the stem cell graft donor, collected from the stem cell graft. Receptor source: a human donor who donated a stem cell graft to a child with acute myeloid leukemia.

This chain joins TRBV28 and TRBJ2-2; tentatively, D is TRBD2 (6 bases). V lost 4 bases and J 6 bases, leaving 12 bases between the germline ends. Looked up from germline, CDR1 is MDHEN and CDR2 is SYDVKM. The CDR3 consists of 14 residues. The CDR3 nucleotides are TGTGCCAGCAGTTCGGGACTCAGGGCCGGGGAGCTGTTTTTT. Translated: CASSSGLRAGELFF.

This clonotype has a count of ten or more. The chain carries TRBV15 and TRBJ2-4; D call uncertain. V shed 3 bases and J shed 0 bases, with 3 bases lying between them. The germline V gene has CDR1 LNHNV and CDR2 YYDKDF (reference sequence). This CDR3 contains 13 residues. CDR3: CATSREAKNIQYF. CDR3 nucleotides: TGTGCCACCAGCAGGGAAGCCAAAAACATTCAGTACTTC.

This clonotype was picked up a small number of times. V usage is TRBV20-1 and J usage is TRBJ2-5; no definite D call. The germline gives CDR1 DFQATT, CDR2 SNEGSKA (reference sequence). V lost 3 bases, J lost 1 base, and 9 bases lay in between. The length of the CDR3 is 13 residues. The CDR3 loop reads CSASPRPQETQYF. CDR3 nucleotides: TGCAGTGCTAGTCCGCGGCCCCAAGAGACCCAGTACTTC.

Only a few counts were recorded for this clonotype. The chain uses TRBV29-1 and TRBJ2-1; D may be TRBD1 (7 bases). The length of the CDR3 is 12 residues. V shed 7 bases and J shed 11 bases, with 18 bases lying between them. Per the germline V gene, CDR1 is SQVTM and CDR2 is ANQGSEA. The CDR3 nucleotides read TGCAGCGCGCAGACTAGGACAGGAAAGCAGTTCTTC. Translation gives CSAQTRTGKQFF.

CDR3 sequence reads: CASSQGGTGGPNTGELFF. CDR3 coding DNA: TGTGCCAGCAGCCAAGGGGGGACAGGGGGGCCGAACACCGGGGAGCTGTTTTTT. The chain combines TRBV4-2 with TRBJ2-2; 11 positions match TRBD1. The CDR3 covers 18 residues. Germline V CDR1 and CDR2: LGHNA, YNFKEQ. After removal of 1 base from V and 0 bases from J, the junction contained 4 bases not matched to a gene.

This clonotype was detected ten times or more. This sequence joins TRBV6-4 and TRBJ2-1; 10 bases align to TRBD2. Trimming cost V 8 bases and J 9 bases; bases outside gene matches: 13. The CDR3 loop spans 15 amino acids. CDR1 and CDR2 from the germline V gene are MRHNA and SNTAGT. The CDR3 DNA reads as TGTGCCAGCGCCGTGCGAGCGGGAGGGATCGGTGAGCAGTTCTTC. It specifies CASAVRAGGIGEQFF.

This clonotype was recorded many times. This sequence joins TRBV7-8 and TRBJ1-2; TRBD1 might be the D (6 bases). The germline CDR1 and CDR2 sequences are SGHVS and FQNEAQ. The CDR3 is 14 residues long. V lost 5 bases and J 4 bases, leaving 14 bases between the germline ends. The CDR3 region has the DNA TGTGCCAGCAGCCTTCGGACAGACGGCTATGGCTACACCTTC. It is translated as CASSLRTDGYGYTF.

This clonotype was picked up many times. This rearrangement joins TRBV28 to TRBJ2-1; TRBD2 is a possible D gene (7 bases). Germline V gene sequence: CDR1 MDHEN, CDR2 SYDVKM. The CDR3 totals 16 residues. The V and J ends lost 7 bases and 0 bases respectively, with 16 bases between them. CDR3 DNA sequence: TGTGCCAGCACCCTAGGGGGGGCAGCCTCCTACAATGAGCAGTTCTTC. Encoded protein: CASTLGGAASYNEQFF.

This clonotype was observed many times. J is TRBJ2-1 and V is TRBV25-1; possibly TRBD2 for D (5 bases). CDR3 length: 15 residues. Per the germline V gene, CDR1 is MGHDK and CDR2 is SYGVNS. V gave up 1 base and J gave up 4 bases, with 11 bases separating them. CDR3 coding DNA: TGTGCCAGCAGTGAATCGAGGGCCTTTTACAATGAGCAGTTCTTC. It translates to CASSESRAFYNEQFF.

This chain uses TRBV29-1 with TRBJ1-5; possible D gene TRBD1, 5 bases. In germline, CDR1 is SQVTM, CDR2 ANQGSEA. The CDR3 loop spans 13 amino acids. V shed 7 bases and J shed 4 bases, with 14 bases lying between them. The CDR3: CSGGDGTNQPQHF. The CDR3, as DNA: TGCAGCGGAGGGGACGGCACTAATCAGCCCCAGCATTTT.

This clonotype was seen at least ten times. The rearrangement joins TRBV12-3 or TRBV12-4 to TRBJ2-1, with D unresolved. The CDR3 spans 11 residues. V was pared by 4 bases and J by 5 bases, with 3 bases between. This CDR3 is CASSSNNEQFF. In nucleotides, the CDR3 is TGTGCCAGCAGTTCAAACAATGAGCAGTTCTTC.

The gene calls are TRBV19 and TRBJ1-5; D may be TRBD1 (6 bases). Trimming removed 6 bases from V and 1 base from J, with 16 bases in between. Germline V CDR1 and CDR2: LNHDA, SQIVND (reference sequence). The CDR3 loop spans 16 amino acids. The CDR3 here is CASREQGTPSNQPQHF. The DNA for the CDR3 is TGTGCCAGTAGAGAACAGGGAACCCCGAGCAATCAGCCCCAGCATTTT.

This clonotype was seen many times. The J gene is TRBJ2-1, the V gene TRBV4-3; 11 positions match TRBD2. CDR3 length equals 19 residues. Germline CDR1 LGHNA, CDR2 YSLEER. V lost 1 base to trimming and J lost 6 bases; unmatched junction nucleotides: 14. CDR3 sequence reads: CASSQVGIEYGLAGNEQFF. DNA of the CDR3: TGCGCCAGCAGCCAAGTGGGGATTGAATATGGACTAGCGGGCAATGAGCAGTTCTTC.

This clonotype was picked up many times. One end of the junction varies from germline; a read error may be responsible. The chain links TRBV7-7 to TRBJ2-7; D unresolved. This CDR3 is 14 amino acids long. From germline, CDR1 is SSHAT and CDR2 FNYEAQ (reference sequence). The CDR3 sequence is CASSLSLGNYEQYF. The CDR3 DNA sequence: TGTGCTAGCAGCTTATCTCTGGGTAACTACGAGCAGTACTTC.

This clonotype was detected many times. J is TRBJ2-2 and V is TRBV7-3; D gene uncertain. In germline, CDR1 is SGHTA, CDR2 FQGTGA. This CDR3 has 15 residues. V was trimmed by 5 bases and J by 2 bases, leaving 12 bases between them. The CDR3 region has the DNA TGTGCCAGCAGCCCCCGGACGGACAACACCGGGGAGCTGTTTTTT. It codes for CASSPRTDNTGELFF.

V and J are TRBV6-1 and TRBJ2-1; 16 nucleotides match TRBD2. V lost 5 bases to trimming and J lost 14 bases; unmatched junction nucleotides: 6. Looked up from germline, CDR1 is MNHNS and CDR2 is SASEGT. The CDR3 runs to 14 residues. CDR3 in DNA: TGTGCCAGCAGTCCGGGACTAGCGGGAGGGAGGGAGTTCTTC. Encoded protein: CASSPGLAGGREFF.

There are a few counts of this clonotype. The gene calls are TRBV12-3 or TRBV12-4 and TRBJ2-7, with a weak D call TRBD2 (5 bases). V was cut by 3 bases and J by 2 bases, with 11 bases left in between. The CDR3 has 14 amino acids. CDR3 DNA sequence: TGTGCCAGCAGTTTTCGCGGGCCCACCTACGAGCAGTACTTC. It specifies CASSFRGPTYEQYF.

This clonotype was picked up a small number of times. The CDR3 reads CASSLESGYYNEQFF. In DNA, the CDR3 is TGCGCCAGCAGCTTGGAGAGCGGGTACTACAATGAGCAGTTCTTC. The rearrangement joins TRBV5-1 to TRBJ2-1; a weak D match, TRBD2 (6 bases). Germline-derived CDR1 and CDR2 are SGHRS and YFSETQ. This CDR3 is built from 15 residues. The V gene lost 0 bases and the J gene lost 3 bases, with 10 bases spanning the gap.

The chain employs TRBV20-1 and TRBJ2-7, with D possibly TRBD2 on 6 matching bases. Trimming took 8 bases from V and 2 from J, leaving 19 bases between them. The CDR3 is 14 amino acids. Germline V CDR1 and CDR2: DFQATT, SNEGSKA (reference sequence). CDR3 amino acids: CSSLSRLDPYEQYF. The CDR3, as DNA: TGCAGTTCCCTATCCCGACTAGATCCCTACGAGCAGTACTTC.

The sample holds many counts of this clonotype. The chain links TRBV7-2 to TRBJ2-1, with 7 bases matching TRBD2. CDR3 length equals 16 residues. V lost 4 bases, J lost 0 bases, and 6 bases stayed unmatched. CDR1 and CDR2 from the germline V gene are SGHTA and FQGNSA. The CDR3 here is CASSSAGFSSYNEQFF. CDR3 in DNA: TGTGCCAGCAGCTCAGCGGGATTCAGCTCCTACAATGAGCAGTTCTTC. Full variable domain (remainder filled in from reference TRBV7-2 and TRBJ2-1): GAGVSQSPSNKVTEKGKDVELRCDPISGHTALYWYRQSLGQGLEFLIYFQGNSAPDKSGLPSDRFSAERTGGSVSTLTIQRTQQEDSAVYLCASSSAGFSSYNEQFFGPGTRLTVL.

The rearrangement joins TRBV12-3 or TRBV12-4 to TRBJ1-1, with no clear D. The CDR3 extends over 14 amino acids. The ends were cut back, 6 bases at V and 1 base at J, with 12 bases in the middle. CDR3 coding DNA: TGTGCCAGCAGCCACCAGACGGGGAACACTGAAGCTTTCTTT. It translates to CASSHQTGNTEAFF.

This chain joins TRBV10-3 and TRBJ1-1, with 7 bases identical to TRBD1. The CDR3 totals 15 residues. Germline CDR1 and CDR2: ENHRY and SYGVKD. V gave up 3 bases and J gave up 6 bases; unmatched junction bases: 10. The CDR3 spells CAISDITGEGAEAFF. The CDR3 nucleotides are TGTGCCATCAGTGACATCACAGGGGAGGGGGCTGAAGCTTTCTTT.

V gene TRBV6-5 combines with J gene TRBJ2-7; D remains ambiguous. V was cut by 0 bases and J by 3 bases, with 9 bases left in between. The CDR3 has 14 residues. Germline-derived CDR1 and CDR2 are MNHEY and SVGAGI. The CDR3 is CASSYSRTGYEQYF. CDR3 DNA sequence: TGTGCCAGCAGTTACTCGAGAACGGGCTACGAGCAGTACTTC.

The chain carries TRBV20-1 and TRBJ2-3; 7 nucleotides agree with TRBD2. CDR1 and CDR2 (germline): DFQATT, SNEGSKA (reference sequence). There are 16 residues in the CDR3. The J segment lost 3 bases and the V segment lost 0 bases, leaving 9 bases of the junction unmatched. This CDR3 reads CSARDYRRTRTDTQYF. The CDR3 DNA follows: TGCAGTGCTAGAGATTATAGGCGGACTAGGACAGATACGCAGTATTTT.

In its sample, this clonotype was seen many times. The chain has TRBV29-1 and TRBJ2-7; TRBD2 agrees at 9 bases. V lost 5 bases and J lost 6; bases outside the gene matches: 5. CDR1 and CDR2 (germline): SQVTM, ANQGSEA. The CDR3 covers 12 residues. Here the CDR3 DNA reads TGCAGCGTTTTACTAGCGGGCATCGAGCAGTACTTC. This gives the protein CSVLLAGIEQYF.